The 23 T cell receptor beta chains below come from one sample, sequenced in a study of blood T cell repertoires in COVID-19. The table came from immunoSEQ multiplex PCR; TCRdb's copy has only in-frame clones and leaves some out. The data contain around 160,000 clones, over 75% of them singletons. Sample: PBMCs or T cells enriched from blood (not recorded which). The receptors were gathered from a man aged 40-55 years who had recovered from COVID-19.

The sample holds a few counts of this clone. The rearrangement uses TRBV18 and TRBJ2-7, with a weak D call TRBD1 (5 bases). In germline, CDR1 is KGHSH, CDR2 LQKENI. Trimming removed 2 bases from V and 1 base from J, with 9 bases in between. This CDR3 region has 14 residues. CDR3 residues: CASSPGAGSYEQYV. For the CDR3, the DNA is TGTGCCAGCTCACCAGGGGCAGGGTCCTACGAGCAGTACGTC.

The chain uses TRBV9 and TRBJ2-3; maybe TRBD2 (6 bases). Germline-derived CDR1 and CDR2 are SGDLS and YYNGEE. This CDR3 has 13 amino acids. Trimming shortened V by 1 base and J by 6 bases, and 9 bases separated the two germline ends. CDR3 sequence reads: CASSVLGRDTQYF. CDR3 bases: TGTGCCAGCAGCGTATTGGGGAGGGATACGCAGTATTTT.

V is TRBV5-5 and J is TRBJ1-1; TRBD1 agrees at 9 bases. Trimming took 4 bases from V and 0 from J; bases not matched to a gene: 4. In germline, CDR1 is SGHKS, CDR2 YYEKEE (reference sequence). The length of the CDR3 is 15 residues. In DNA form, the CDR3 reads TGTGCCAGCAGCACAGGGGACAGGGTGAACACTGAAGCTTTCTTT. This codes for CASSTGDRVNTEAFF.

This clone has at least ten counts. The rearrangement joins TRBV6-5 to TRBJ1-2; possibly TRBD1 for D (6 bases). V dropped 3 bases and J dropped 2 bases, with 13 bases sitting between them. CDR3 length: 15 residues. Germline V gene lookup returns CDR1 MNHEY and CDR2 SVGAGI. The CDR3 bases are TGTGCCAGCAGTTATCTGGACAGCAGAAACTATGGCTACACCTTC. Translating it yields CASSYLDSRNYGYTF.

The chain carries TRBV7-8 and TRBJ2-5; D possibly corresponds to TRBD1 (5 bases). Germline loops: CDR1 SGHVS, CDR2 FQNEAQ. This CDR3 region has 16 residues. The V end was cut by 5 bases, the J end by 0 bases, with 16 bases between. The CDR3 coding sequence is TGTGCCAGCAGCCGAAGGGGCGCAGGGTACCAAGAGACCCAGTACTTC. Protein: CASSRRGAGYQETQYF.

The rearrangement links TRBV27 to TRBJ1-2; D is perhaps TRBD1 (5 bases). V dropped 1 base and J dropped 0 bases, with 12 bases sitting between them. This CDR3 is built from 16 residues. Germline CDR1 reads MNHEY; CDR2 reads SMNVEV (reference sequence). CDR3 amino acids: CASSLFQGTTNYGYTF. The DNA for the CDR3 is TGTGCCAGCAGTTTATTTCAGGGCACTACTAACTATGGCTACACCTTC.

This clone was detected only a few times. The CDR3 reads CASSLGYRETEAFF. The CDR3 nucleotides are TGTGCCAGCAGCTTAGGATACAGGGAGACTGAAGCTTTCTTT. This chain joins TRBV7-8 and TRBJ1-1, with D perhaps matching TRBD1 (6 bases). Between the trimmed V and J ends, which lost 1 base and 5 bases, there was a span of 11 bases. The length of the CDR3 is 14 residues. Germline-derived CDR1 and CDR2 are SGHVS and FQNEAQ.

This clone was observed a few times. The rearrangement uses TRBV7-3 and TRBJ1-5; D unresolved. The CDR3 spans 13 residues. Trimming took 6 bases from V and 5 from J, leaving 11 bases between them. The germline V gene has CDR1 SGHTA and CDR2 FQGTGA. CDR3 sequence reads: CASRFTVDQPQHF. DNA of the CDR3: TGTGCCAGCAGGTTTACTGTGGATCAGCCCCAGCATTTT.

V is TRBV4-2 and J is TRBJ2-2, with 16 bases lining up with TRBD2. After removal of 4 bases from V and 6 bases from J, the junction contained 8 bases not matched to a gene. CDR1 LGHNA and CDR2 YNFKEQ come from the germline V gene. The length of the CDR3 is 18 residues. In DNA form, the CDR3 reads TGTGCCAGCAGCCCGGGGACTAGCGGGGGGGCTGGCGCCGGGGAGCTGTTTTTT. Translation: CASSPGTSGGAGAGELFF.

The chain employs TRBV28 and TRBJ2-2; perhaps TRBD2 as D (6 bases). CDR1 and CDR2 (germline): MDHEN, SYDVKM. This CDR3 contains 17 residues. V lost 4 bases and J 4 bases, leaving 19 bases between the germline ends. Here the CDR3 DNA reads TGTGCCAGCAGTTCCTTTACCCGTCTAGCGTTCACCGGGGAGCTGTTTTTT. Its protein is CASSSFTRLAFTGELFF.

The chain links TRBV5-1 to TRBJ2-2; D ambiguous. The CDR3 covers 17 residues. Germline assignment: CDR1 SGHRS and CDR2 YFSETQ. V was shortened by 0 bases and J by 1 base, with 13 bases between the two germline ends. The CDR3 DNA follows: TGCGCCAGCAGCTTGGGAGGATCGGCGGTGAACACCGGGGAGCTGTTTTTT. Translation gives CASSLGGSAVNTGELFF.

This clone has only a few counts. The rearrangement joins TRBV19 to TRBJ1-5; TRBD1 aligns across 8 bases. Germline V CDR1 and CDR2: LNHDA, SQIVND (reference sequence). The junction had 7 bases not matched to a gene; V was cut back by 9 bases and J by 0 bases. CDR3 length: 15 amino acids. The CDR3 bases are TGTGCCAGCACGGACAGGGCCTATAGCAATCAGCCCCAGCATTTT. It is translated as CASTDRAYSNQPQHF.

The J gene is TRBJ1-5, the V gene TRBV4-1, with D tentatively TRBD1 (6 bases). V was trimmed by 4 bases and J by 4 bases, leaving 11 bases between them. Germline CDR1 is MGHRA and CDR2 is YSYEKL. The CDR3 sequence is 14 residues long. In nucleotides, the CDR3 is TGCGCCAGCAGCCCAAGTGGACAGAATCAGCCCCAGCATTTT. Its protein is CASSPSGQNQPQHF.

The V and J genes are TRBV7-2 and TRBJ2-1; weak D call: TRBD2 (5 bases). The CDR3 covers 15 residues. Looked up from germline, CDR1 is SGHTA and CDR2 is FQGNSA. Trimming left V 2 bases short and J 3 bases short, with 11 bases between. The CDR3 is CASSLQQGSYNEQFF. In DNA form, the CDR3 reads TGTGCCAGCAGCTTACAACAAGGGAGCTACAATGAGCAGTTCTTC.

This clone showed up just a few times. The J gene is TRBJ2-7, the V gene TRBV19, with 9 bases identical to TRBD1. The trim removed 0 bases at V and 2 bases at J, leaving 8 bases unmatched. The CDR3 length is 17 residues. Germline CDR1 LNHDA, CDR2 SQIVND (reference sequence). CDR3 bases: TGTGCCAGTAGTATAGATCAAGGGACAGGGAAACCCTACGAGCAGTACGTC. Translation gives CASSIDQGTGKPYEQYV.

About this clone: Other DNA sequences of this sample code for an identical CDR3. The J gene is TRBJ2-2, the V gene TRBV18; TRBD1 agrees at 9 bases. Trimming took 2 bases from V and 5 from J; bases not matched to a gene: 0. Germline V gene data show CDR1 as KGHSH and CDR2 as LQKENI. There are 14 residues in the CDR3. The CDR3 region is CASSPGQGTGELFF. In DNA, the CDR3 is TGTGCCAGCTCACCAGGACAGGGGACCGGGGAGCTGTTTTTT.

This rearrangement joins TRBV9 to TRBJ1-6, with D perhaps TRBD1 (6 bases). V was pared by 5 bases and J by 0 bases, with 18 bases between. CDR3 size: 18 residues. Per the germline V gene, CDR1 is SGDLS and CDR2 is YYNGEE. The CDR3 DNA is TGTGCCAGCAGTGTTGAGGGACATCTCTCCTCCTATAATTCACCCCTCCACTTT. This translates into CASSVEGHLSSYNSPLHF.

The CDR3 loop is CASSPLQGFRTEAFF. In DNA, the CDR3 is TGTGCCAGCAGTCCTCTCCAGGGATTCCGCACTGAAGCTTTCTTT. This chain uses TRBV11-2 with TRBJ1-1; a weak D match, TRBD1 (5 bases). CDR3 length equals 15 residues. The germline V gene has CDR1 SGHAT and CDR2 FQNNGV. Trimming removed 6 bases from V and 4 bases from J, with 18 bases in between.

The rearrangement links TRBV7-2 to TRBJ2-6; 8 nucleotides align to TRBD2. This CDR3 region has 15 residues. The V segment lost 5 bases and the J segment 0 bases; nucleotides outside the gene matches: 0. CDR1 and CDR2 from the germline V gene are SGHTA and FQGNSA. The CDR3 DNA follows: TGTGCCAGCAGCCGGGGGGGCTCTGGGGCCAACGTCCTGACTTTC. Encoded protein: CASSRGGSGANVLTF.

V and J are TRBV25-1 and TRBJ1-1, with 7 bases lining up with TRBD1. This CDR3 has 13 amino acids. V lost 6 bases, J lost 2 bases, and 3 bases stayed unmatched. CDR1 is MGHDK, CDR2 SYGVNS, per germline. CDR3 in DNA: TGTGCCAGCAGGGGGACAGCCAACACTGAAGCTTTCTTT. As protein: CASRGTANTEAFF.

The CDR3 DNA is TGTGCCAGCAGTGAAGGAGGGATCTCTTACGAGCAGTACGTC. Translation: CASSEGGISYEQYV. The chain joins TRBV6-1 to TRBJ2-7; D possibly corresponds to TRBD2 (5 bases). With 1 base removed from V and 4 bases from J, the gap between germline ends came to 11 bases. The germline V gene has CDR1 MNHNS and CDR2 SASEGT. The CDR3 covers 14 residues.

The CDR3, as DNA: TGTGCCAGTACCCACGGACAGGGGGCCTACTATGGCTACACCTTC. The encoded protein is CASTHGQGAYYGYTF. This chain connects TRBV19 to TRBJ1-2; 11 bases are shared with TRBD1. Germline-derived CDR1 and CDR2 are LNHDA and SQIVND (reference sequence). Germline trimming cut 7 bases from V and 3 bases from J; bases unmatched to any gene: 7. The CDR3 is 15 residues long. The full variable domain, rest sourced from reference TRBV19 and TRBJ1-2, is DGGITQSPKYLFRKEGQNVTLSCEQNLNHDAMYWYRQDPGQGLRLIYYSQIVNDFQKGDIAEGYSVSREKKESFPLTVTSAQKNPTAFYLCASTHGQGAYYGYTFGSGTRLTVV.

This chain connects TRBV11-3 to TRBJ2-1, with a weak D call TRBD1 (5 bases). The germline V and J ends were trimmed by 2 bases and 1 base, with 9 bases remaining between them. This CDR3 contains 15 residues. Germline-derived CDR1 and CDR2 are SGHNT and YENEEA. In DNA form, the CDR3 reads TGTGCCAGCAGCTTACTGCCAGGGTCCTACAATGAGCAGTTCTTC. Its translation is CASSLLPGSYNEQFF.